This is a list of T cell receptor beta chains from one sample in a study of blood T cells in healthy people across ages. A single record per CDR3 protein comes from TCRdb applying MiXCR to the 5' RACE reads. The data contain 800,000 to 1,000,000 distinct CDR3 sequences, around 48% of them singletons. The sample taken for sequencing was blood. The receptors were gathered from a man aged 30 to 45 in good health. CDR3s include the opening cysteine and the closing phenylalanine or tryptophan. A D gene is named only where the DNA matches it firmly. A clone size is listed for some rows: how often the clone was seen (once, few, many), or a class if it is expanded.

j_call	v_call	clone_size	d_call	cdr3_length	cdr3_nt	cdr3_aa
TRBJ2-1	TRBV5-4	few	TRBD2	15	TGTGCCAGCAGTCGGACTAGCGGGGGATCCAATGAGCAGTTCTTC	CASSRTSGGSNEQFF
TRBJ1-2	TRBV4-2	.	.	16	TGTGCCAGCAGCCAAGAAGCGGGGCTAGCTAACTATGGCTACACCTTC	CASSQEAGLANYGYTF
TRBJ1-1	TRBV4-1	.	.	16	TGCGCCAGCAGCCCGTTTCTTGGGCTCTATAACACTGAAGCTTTCTTT	CASSPFLGLYNTEAFF
TRBJ2-7	TRBV28	.	.	16	TGTGCCAGCAGGCGTCAAGGGGGTGGGTTCGCCTACGAGCAGTACTTC	CASRRQGGGFAYEQYF
TRBJ2-3	TRBV6-2/TRBV6-3	many	TRBD2	14	TGTGCCGGCGCGGCAACTAGCGGACTAGATACGCAGTATTTT	CAGAATSGLDTQYF
TRBJ1-1	TRBV7-9	.	TRBD1	14	TGTGCCAGCAGGTTGACAGGGGACGTTCTCGAAGCTTTCTTT	CASRLTGDVLEAFF
TRBJ2-3	TRBV20-1	few	.	13	TGCAGTGCTCCTCCTACAGTCACAGATACGCAGTATTTT	CSAPPTVTDTQYF
TRBJ2-3	TRBV4-3	.	TRBD2	14	TGCGCCAGCAGCCAGTTCATTAGCGGGGATACGCAGTATTTT	CASSQFISGDTQYF
TRBJ1-1	TRBV6-2/TRBV6-3	.	.	13	TGTGCCAGCAGGGAACAGGGTCGGACTGAAGCTTTCTTT	CASREQGRTEAFF
TRBJ1-4	TRBV6-2/TRBV6-3	.	TRBD1	14	TGTGCCGGAGGAACCGGGACAGGGAATGAAAAACTGTTTTTT	CAGGTGTGNEKLFF
TRBJ2-1	TRBV20-1	few	.	15	TGCAGTGCTAGAGGCCCGGCTACAAACTACAATGAGCAGTTCTTC	CSARGPATNYNEQFF
TRBJ2-1	TRBV4-1	.	.	15	TGCGCCAGCAGCCCACATGCGGGACGTTACAATGAGCAGTTCTTC	CASSPHAGRYNEQFF
TRBJ1-6	TRBV6-5	.	.	17	TGTGCCAGCAGTTCGTTGGCGGCCCGGTCGCCTAATTCACCCCTCCACTTT	CASSSLAARSPNSPLHF
TRBJ1-2	TRBV5-5	.	.	15	TGTGCCAGCAGCTTGGCCGCCGAACCGGGCTATGACTACACCTTC	CASSLAAEPGYDYTF
TRBJ2-4	TRBV11-1	few	.	15	TGTGCCAGCAGCTTGGGTAACGGAGGGTTGAGTATTCAGTACTTC	CASSLGNGGLSIQYF
TRBJ2-7	TRBV12-3/TRBV12-4	.	TRBD2	17	TGTGCCAGCAGTCCCAGGACTAGCGGGGGGGAACTCTACGAGCAGTACTTC	CASSPRTSGGELYEQYF
TRBJ2-4	TRBV20-1	.	.	15	TGCAGTGCTAGGGGCGGACCGGAGTTGCAAAACATTCAGTACTTC	CSARGGPELQNIQYF
TRBJ1-2	TRBV12-3/TRBV12-4	few	.	12	TGTGCCGCCGGGGGGCTAGACTATGGCTACACCTTC	CAAGGLDYGYTF
TRBJ2-3	TRBV6-1	.	.	13	TGTGCCAGCAACGGGGACGGCACAGATACGCAGTATTTT	CASNGDGTDTQYF
TRBJ2-3	TRBV6-1	.	TRBD1	15	TGTGCCTGCGTAGGGACAGGGATTAACACAGATACGCAGTATTTT	CACVGTGINTDTQYF
TRBJ2-7	TRBV7-9	.	.	12	TGTGCCAGCAGCTTATGGTCCACCGAGCAGTACTTC	CASSLWSTEQYF
TRBJ2-7	TRBV25-1	few	TRBD1	14	TGTGCCAGCAGGCCCGTGACAGGGTTCTGCGAGCAGTACTTC	CASRPVTGFCEQYF
TRBJ1-1	TRBV25-1	few	.	12	TGTGCCAGCAGTGATGGGACCCTTAGAGCTTTCTTT	CASSDGTLRAFF
TRBJ2-3	TRBV11-2	few	.	15	TGTGCCAGCAGCTTAGGTACCCCTCGCCCAGATACGCAGTATTTT	CASSLGTPRPDTQYF
TRBJ2-3	TRBV6-1	.	.	17	TGTGCCAGCAGGAGATCCGGGGGCCTCACTCGCACAGATACGCAGTATTTT	CASRRSGGLTRTDTQYF
TRBJ2-7	TRBV7-6	few	TRBD2	13	TGTGCCAGCAGCCCCCGGACTAGTTCCGAGCAGTACTTC	CASSPRTSSEQYF
TRBJ1-4	TRBV4-1	.	TRBD1	18	TGCGCCAGCCTCTGCCTTCTCCCCCGGGACAGGAGCGACGAAAAACTGTTTTTT	CASLCLLPRDRSDEKLFF
TRBJ2-1	TRBV6-1	.	TRBD2	14	TGTGCCAGCAGTGAAGGGTGGGGGGGGAATGAGCAGTTCTTC	CASSEGWGGNEQFF
TRBJ2-3	TRBV5-1	.	.	18	TGCGCCAGCAGCGCCCGATCCCCCGGGCAACTGATCACAGATACGCAGTATTTT	CASSARSPGQLITDTQYF
TRBJ1-2	TRBV20-1	few	.	13	TGCAGTGCTAGTGACTCGGGGTTCAGAGGCTACACCTTC	CSASDSGFRGYTF
TRBJ2-3	TRBV5-1	.	.	15	TGCGCCAGCAGAGGGAGGGGGCTAGGCACAGATACGCAGTATTTT	CASRGRGLGTDTQYF
TRBJ2-2	TRBV27	few	TRBD1	14	TGTGCCAGCAGTTCGGACAGGGACACCGGGGAGCTGTTTTTT	CASSSDRDTGELFF
TRBJ1-6	TRBV4-1	.	.	15	TGCGCCAGCAGCCAAGAGGGACTCTCTAATTCACCCCTCCACTTT	CASSQEGLSNSPLHF
TRBJ1-5	TRBV24-1	.	.	13	TGTGCCACCAGGGGACATCCCAATCAGCCCCAGCATTTT	CATRGHPNQPQHF
TRBJ2-1	TRBV6-5	.	TRBD1	16	TGTGCCAGCAGGCCCGGGACAGTTTGGGTAGACAATGAGCAGTTCTTC	CASRPGTVWVDNEQFF
TRBJ1-6	TRBV12-3/TRBV12-4	.	.	18	TGTGCCAGCAGTCCGACGTATGTGAGGGCGGCCGTTAATTCACCCCTCCACTTT	CASSPTYVRAAVNSPLHF
TRBJ1-2	TRBV3-1	.	.	12	TGTGCCAGCAGCCAAGACAAGGGTGGCTACACCTTC	CASSQDKGGYTF
TRBJ1-6	TRBV7-9	few	.	16	TGTGCCAGCAGACCCCCTGGAGGAGTGGATAATTCACCCCTCCACTTT	CASRPPGGVDNSPLHF
TRBJ1-2	TRBV25-1	few	.	14	TGTGCCAGCAGTGAAAGAGGGGCGACCTATGGCTACACCTTC	CASSERGATYGYTF
TRBJ1-4	TRBV7-9	few	.	14	TGTGCCAGCAGCTTAGCGCGTAATGATGAAAAACTGTTTTTT	CASSLARNDEKLFF
TRBJ2-1	TRBV4-3	few	TRBD1	17	TGCGCCAGCAGCCAAGACGGACAGGGGCGGTCCTACAATGAGCAGTTCTTC	CASSQDGQGRSYNEQFF
TRBJ1-6	TRBV7-9	.	.	14	TGTGCCAGCAGCAAGACAGTGGAGAATTCACCCCTCCACTTT	CASSKTVENSPLHF
TRBJ1-5	TRBV18	.	TRBD1	16	TGTGCCAGCTCACCGACGGGACAGGATAGCAATCAGCCCCAGCATTTT	CASSPTGQDSNQPQHF
TRBJ1-2	TRBV3-1	.	TRBD1	16	TGTGCCAGCAGCCAAGGTCGACAGGGGTTTAGCTATGGCTACACCTTC	CASSQGRQGFSYGYTF